The clone carrying this T cell receptor beta chain was counted at least ten times. Its antigen is currently unknown. The CDR3 goes on 3 residues after the read ends, and that part is filled in from the germline J gene. The record originates from a study of T cell clonality in common variable immunodeficiency. The CDR3 length is 13 residues. Germline V lookup: CDR1 SGHNT, CDR2 YYREEE (reference sequence). Only in-frame clones appear in the TCRdb table, and some are missing; sequencing was by immunoSEQ multiplex PCR. The sample has 35,000 to 50,000 clones, none seen only once. Regarding the study as a whole: Compared with controls, CVID subjects had fewer shared TCRbeta clones. Compared with healthy controls, CVID subjects showed increased TCRbeta clonality, mostly in about a third. T cell subpopulation sequencing would be needed to explain CVID clonality.

The sequencing sample was made of peripheral blood mononuclear cells. The TCR originated in a person aged 18 to 75 in good health. V usage is TRBV5-4 and J usage is TRBJ1-6; weak D call: TRBD1 (5 bases). The sequenced CDR3 bases are TGTGCCAGCAGCTTGGCCGGCAGGGAGCCC. It yields the protein CASSLAGREP. The whole CDR3 reads CASSLAGREPLHF.